These 24 T cell receptor beta chains originate from one sample sequenced in a study of blood T cell repertoires in COVID-19. Sequencing was performed with immunoSEQ multiplex PCR; in TCRdb, only in-frame clones are kept and a portion is missing. The sample holds about 150,000 clones, around three quarters seen once. Sequencing was performed on peripheral blood. The receptors shown here come from a man aged 45-65 years with active or convalescent COVID-19.

This sequence joins TRBV5-1 and TRBJ1-4; no definite D call. The V end lost 4 bases, the J end lost 7 bases, and 11 bases lay between the germline ends. Per the germline V gene, CDR1 is SGHRS and CDR2 is YFSETQ. This CDR3 comprises 13 residues. The CDR3 loop reads CASSPAGPEKLFF. CDR3 coding DNA: TGCGCCAGCAGCCCGGCGGGCCCTGAAAAACTGTTTTTT.

CDR3 amino acids: CASSLNAGSGNTIYF. The CDR3, as DNA: TGTGCCAGCAGCTTAAATGCAGGCTCTGGAAACACCATATATTTT. The chain employs TRBV7-3 and TRBJ1-3; no definite D call. Germline CDR1 reads SGHTA; CDR2 reads FQGTGA. CDR3 length: 15 residues. V lost 1 base and J lost 0, with 7 bases in between. Looking up the rest from reference TRBV7-3 and TRBJ1-3 gives the full variable domain: GAGVSQTPSNKVTEKGKYVELRCDPISGHTALYWYRQSLGQGPEFLIYFQGTGAADDSGLPNDRFFAVRPEGSVSTLKIQRTERGDSAVYLCASSLNAGSGNTIYFGEGSWLTVV.

The chain carries TRBV9 and TRBJ2-3; TRBD1 agrees at 10 bases. The ends lost 3 bases at V and 1 base at J; junction bases unmatched: 2. The germline gives CDR1 SGDLS, CDR2 YYNGEE. The CDR3 loop spans 15 amino acids. This CDR3 reads CASSGQGAGTDTQYF. DNA of the CDR3: TGTGCCAGCAGCGGACAGGGGGCTGGCACAGATACGCAGTATTTT. Full variable domain (outside the CDR3, taken from reference TRBV9 and TRBJ2-3): DSGVTQTPKHLITATGQRVTLRCSPRSGDLSVYWYQQSLDQGLQFLIQYYNGEERAKGNILERFSAQQFPDLHSELNLSSLELGDSALYFCASSGQGAGTDTQYFGPGTRLTVL.

CDR3 sequence (DNA): TGTGCCAGCAGTAGGCAGGGGATCATGAACACTGAAGCTTTCTTT. This encodes CASSRQGIMNTEAFF. The chain couples TRBV28 to TRBJ1-1; tentative D call: TRBD1 (6 bases). Germline V gives CDR1 MDHEN, CDR2 SYDVKM. CDR3 length equals 15 residues. The ends were cut back, 5 bases at V and 0 bases at J, with 13 bases in the middle. Variable domain in full (rest from reference TRBV28 and TRBJ1-1): DVKVTQSSRYLVKRTGEKVFLECVQDMDHENMFWYRQDPGLGLRLIYFSYDVKMKEKGDIPEGYSVSREKKERFSLILESASTNQTSMYLCASSRQGIMNTEAFFGQGTRLTVV.

J is TRBJ2-2 and V is TRBV5-1, with 7 bases matching TRBD1. The CDR3 is made up of 14 amino acids. The ends lost 2 bases at V and 5 bases at J; junction bases unmatched: 3. The germline V gene encodes CDR1 SGHRS and CDR2 YFSETQ. The CDR3: CASSLRQGTGELFF. In nucleotides, the CDR3 is TGCGCCAGCAGCTTAAGACAGGGAACCGGGGAGCTGTTTTTT. Supplemented by reference TRBV5-1 and TRBJ2-2, the full variable domain reads KAGVTQTPRYLIKTRGQQVTLSCSPISGHRSVSWYQQTPGQGLQFLFEYFSETQRNKGNFPGRFSGRQFSNSRSEMNVSTLELGDSALYLCASSLRQGTGELFFGEGSRLTVL.

The chain is built from TRBV2 and TRBJ1-3; 9 bases are shared with TRBD1. The CDR3 is made up of 13 amino acids. The junction had 7 bases not matched to a gene; V was cut back by 6 bases and J by 10 bases. Germline CDR1 SNHLY, CDR2 FYNNEI. The CDR3 here is CASSGDRVETIYF. In DNA form, the CDR3 reads TGTGCCAGCAGCGGGGACAGGGTAGAGACCATATATTTT.

The J gene is TRBJ2-6, the V gene TRBV5-4; 7 bases match TRBD2. Germline lookup yields CDR1 SGHNT and CDR2 YYREEE (reference sequence). V was clipped by 4 bases and J by 0 bases; unmatched bases: 10. The CDR3 sequence is 18 residues long. CDR3 region: CASSPGGLAASGANVLTF. CDR3 bases: TGTGCCAGCAGCCCAGGTGGGCTAGCGGCCTCTGGGGCCAACGTCCTGACTTTC.

The V and J genes are TRBV28 and TRBJ1-2; 10 nucleotides match TRBD1. The CDR3 is made up of 13 amino acids. With 2 bases clipped from V and 11 bases from J, the junction kept 5 bases outside the gene matches. Germline V CDR1 and CDR2: MDHEN, SYDVKM. The CDR3 coding sequence is TGTGCCAGCAGTTTACGAGGGACAGGGGCGTACACCTTC. Encoded protein: CASSLRGTGAYTF.

The count of this clone is one. This chain uses TRBV27 with TRBJ1-6, with a weak D call TRBD1 (5 bases). CDR1 and CDR2 from the germline V gene are MNHEY and SMNVEV (reference sequence). The CDR3 sequence is 15 residues long. V was shortened by 3 bases and J by 6 bases, with 12 bases between the two germline ends. The CDR3 sequence is CASSFQAGINSPLHF. CDR3 nucleotides: TGTGCCAGCAGTTTCCAGGCAGGGATTAATTCACCCCTCCACTTT.

J is TRBJ2-5 and V is TRBV7-7; D may be TRBD2 (6 bases). The V end lost 8 bases, the J end lost 2 bases, and 18 bases lay between the germline ends. CDR3 length: 15 amino acids. Germline V lookup: CDR1 SSHAT, CDR2 FNYEAQ (reference sequence). The CDR3 loop reads CASSPEGVGQETQYF. CDR3 bases: TGTGCCAGCTCCCCGGAGGGAGTGGGTCAAGAGACCCAGTACTTC.

The chain employs TRBV5-4 and TRBJ1-4; D might be TRBD1 (5 bases). The germline V and J ends were trimmed by 4 bases and 0 bases, with 10 bases remaining between them. CDR1 SGHNT and CDR2 YYREEE come from the germline V gene (reference sequence). This CDR3 has 15 residues. The DNA of the CDR3 is TGTGCCAGCAGCGCAGACAGCTCAACTAATGAAAAACTGTTTTTT. Its protein is CASSADSSTNEKLFF.

This clone was seen only a few times. The V call is TRBV5-1, the J call TRBJ2-1; perhaps TRBD2 as D (6 bases). Trimming cost V 0 bases and J 7 bases, with 14 bases left between them. The CDR3 length is 15 residues. Germline loops: CDR1 SGHRS, CDR2 YFSETQ. The CDR3 sequence is CASSLEGRDGNEQFF. For the CDR3, the DNA is TGCGCCAGCAGCTTGGAGGGGCGGGATGGGAATGAGCAGTTCTTC.

The V and J genes are TRBV5-1 and TRBJ1-4, with 10 bases lining up with TRBD1. CDR3 length: 15 residues. V trimming: 3 bases; J trimming: 7 bases; junction bases outside the gene matches: 6. In germline, CDR1 is SGHRS, CDR2 YFSETQ. The CDR3 nucleotides read TGCGCCAGCAGCTCCGGGACAGGGGATTCTGAAAAACTGTTTTTT. It is translated as CASSSGTGDSEKLFF.

The rearrangement uses TRBV9 and TRBJ2-1; D is unclear. V lost 3 bases, J lost 5 bases, and 6 bases lay in between. Germline V gives CDR1 SGDLS, CDR2 YYNGEE. This CDR3 has 12 residues. CDR3 DNA: TGTGCCAGCAGCGAGCCTAACAATGAGCAGTTCTTC. Its protein is CASSEPNNEQFF. The full variable domain, with the rest looked up from reference TRBV9 and TRBJ2-1, is DSGVTQTPKHLITATGQRVTLRCSPRSGDLSVYWYQQSLDQGLQFLIQYYNGEERAKGNILERFSAQQFPDLHSELNLSSLELGDSALYFCASSEPNNEQFFGPGTRLTVL.

This rearrangement joins TRBV18 to TRBJ1-5; possible D gene TRBD1, 5 bases. Germline CDR1 and CDR2: KGHSH and LQKENI. V lost 3 bases and J lost 5, with 11 bases in between. This CDR3 is built from 14 residues. For the CDR3, the DNA is TGTGCCAGCTCACCGCAGGGATCAGATCAGCCCCAGCATTTT. Translating gives CASSPQGSDQPQHF.

V gene TRBV19 combines with J gene TRBJ2-1; 8 bases are shared with TRBD2. The CDR3 extends over 16 amino acids. J gave up 7 bases and V 3 bases, and 11 bases lay outside the gene matches. From germline, CDR1 is LNHDA and CDR2 SQIVND (reference sequence). The CDR3 loop reads CASSMRGGTSDNEQFF. Here the CDR3 DNA reads TGTGCCAGTAGTATGAGGGGGGGGACTAGTGATAATGAGCAGTTCTTC.

The chain carries TRBV9 and TRBJ1-4; D uncertain. With 1 base removed from V and 2 bases from J, the gap between germline ends came to 9 bases. The germline gives CDR1 SGDLS, CDR2 YYNGEE. The CDR3 length is 15 residues. Written as DNA, the CDR3 is TGTGCCAGCAGCGTAAGGCCCGGGACTAATGAAAAACTGTTTTTT. This translates into CASSVRPGTNEKLFF.

The chain is built from TRBV10-3 and TRBJ2-7, with TRBD1 matching 8 bases. The CDR3 has 14 amino acids. The germline gives CDR1 ENHRY, CDR2 SYGVKD. With V trimmed by 10 bases and J by 1 base, 9 bases remained unmatched. In DNA form, the CDR3 reads TGTGCCACGGGATCCGGGACAGGATCCTACGAGCAGTACTTC. It translates to CATGSGTGSYEQYF.

This clone has a handful of counts. This rearrangement joins TRBV2 to TRBJ2-4; 14 bases match TRBD2. CDR1 and CDR2 (germline): SNHLY, FYNNEI. V shed 7 bases and J 11 bases; nucleotides not matched to a gene: 7. This CDR3 contains 14 residues. The CDR3 reads CASKGTSGSLFQYF. The CDR3, as DNA: TGTGCCAGCAAAGGGACTAGCGGGAGCTTGTTTCAGTACTTC.

This clone was counted ten times or more. The chain joins TRBV9 to TRBJ2-6; 14 bases are shared with TRBD2. V dropped 3 bases and J dropped 3; count of bases not matched to a gene: 5. This CDR3 comprises 18 residues. Germline V gene lookup returns CDR1 SGDLS and CDR2 YYNGEE. As DNA, the CDR3 is TGTGCCAGCAGCGGACTAGCGGGAGGGCCCCATGGGGCCAACGTCCTGACTTTC. It is translated as CASSGLAGGPHGANVLTF.

This clone was seen once. This chain uses TRBV5-1 with TRBJ2-7; tentatively, D is TRBD2 (5 bases). CDR1 and CDR2 from the germline V gene are SGHRS and YFSETQ. Between the trimmed V and J ends, which lost 0 bases and 3 bases, there was a span of 10 bases. The CDR3 covers 14 residues. The CDR3 DNA follows: TGCGCCAGCAGCTTGGGAGGACTGGGCTACGAGCAGTACTTC. Amino acid sequence: CASSLGGLGYEQYF.

In this sample, this clone turned up a few times. The V and J genes are TRBV5-1 and TRBJ2-7; 10 bases map to TRBD1. The germline CDR1 and CDR2 sequences are SGHRS and YFSETQ. With V trimmed by 2 bases and J by 1 base, 6 bases remained unmatched. The CDR3 has 16 residues. The CDR3 loop is CASSFPRDRGSYEQYF. The CDR3 nucleotides read TGCGCCAGCAGCTTCCCCCGGGACAGGGGTTCCTACGAGCAGTACTTC. Drawing the rest from reference TRBV5-1 and TRBJ2-7, the complete variable domain is KAGVTQTPRYLIKTRGQQVTLSCSPISGHRSVSWYQQTPGQGLQFLFEYFSETQRNKGNFPGRFSGRQFSNSRSEMNVSTLELGDSALYLCASSFPRDRGSYEQYFGPGTRLTVT.

V gene TRBV24-1 combines with J gene TRBJ1-5; the D gene is possibly TRBD1 (6 bases). Germline V gives CDR1 KGHDR, CDR2 SFDVKD. The CDR3 has 15 amino acids. V dropped 5 bases and J dropped 1 base, with 11 bases sitting between them. The CDR3 here is CATSVGTRSNQPQHF. The CDR3 DNA sequence: TGTGCCACCAGTGTAGGGACACGGAGCAATCAGCCCCAGCATTTT.

The chain combines TRBV27 with TRBJ2-3, with TRBD2 matching over 8 bases. Looked up from germline, CDR1 is MNHEY and CDR2 is SMNVEV (reference sequence). The CDR3 spans 16 residues. The junction had 10 bases not matched to a gene; V was cut back by 8 bases and J by 0 bases. In DNA, the CDR3 is TGTGCCAGCGGAGAAGCGGGAGTGGGGAGCACAGATACGCAGTATTTT. This encodes CASGEAGVGSTDTQYF.